One T cell receptor beta chain is described in this entry. The antigen remains unidentified. Here the gene names and germline are mouse. Coverage ceases 1 residue before the CDR3 finishes, and the germline J gene fills in the end. Trimming stripped 4 bases from V and 2 bases from J, with 6 bases between. This CDR3 is 12 amino acids long. The germline gives CDR1 LGHDT, CDR2 YNNKQL (reference sequence). The data belong to a study of tissue T cells after allogeneic stem cell transplantation. Overall study findings and caveats: Blood and spleen captured only part of the tissue TCR repertoire. Across patients, clones rarely overlapped, yet motif clusters were shared tissue-specifically. Which tissue TCRs were alloreactive or antigen-specific was not determined. Some clones might be persisting host cells. Within patients, tissue anatomy strongly shaped TCR repertoire composition.

Clones were sequenced by immunoSEQ multiplex PCR, and TCRdb holds only the in-frame ones, with some missing. The table includes 40,000 to 60,000 clones, 73% detected once. This TCR was sampled from a pool of C57BL/6 mice in good health. Material: sorted cells pooled from one or two spleens. The chain couples TRBV4 to TRBJ2-7; D is possibly TRBD1 (6 bases). CDR3: CASSWTAYEQYF. The CDR3 bases that were read are TGTGCCAGCAGCTGGACAGCCTATGAACAGTAC.